The 22 T cell receptor beta chains below come from one sample, sequenced in a study of blood T cells in healthy people across ages. Primers used in a second PCR of roughly 7 to 11 cycles were a sample-barcoded 5' primer and a J-beta primer mix. TCRdb reprocessed the 5' RACE reads via MiXCR and lists one record per CDR3 protein. Among about 1.7 million distinct CDR3 sequences listed, about 30% were seen once. The sequenced material came from blood. These receptors came from a woman aged 30 to 39 in good health.

The genes are TRBV7-2 and TRBJ2-7, with TRBD2 matching over 7 bases. The CDR3 extends over 14 amino acids. Germline V gives CDR1 SGHTA, CDR2 FQGNSA. J lost 4 bases, V lost 5 bases, and 8 bases had no gene match. The CDR3 nucleotides are TGTGCCAGCAGCCAGAGCGGGGTTGAGTACGAGCAGTACTTC. Its protein product is CASSQSGVEYEQYF.

This clonotype was seen a few times. V gene TRBV12-3 or TRBV12-4 combines with J gene TRBJ2-5, with 13 bases aligning to TRBD2. There are 16 residues in the CDR3. With 4 bases clipped from V and 7 bases from J, the junction kept 9 bases outside the gene matches. For the CDR3, the DNA is TGTGCCAGCAGTTCGACGGGACTAGCGGGGCGGGGGACCCAGTACTTC. Protein sequence: CASSSTGLAGRGTQYF.

The table lists this clonotype with many counts. The chain links TRBV6-6 to TRBJ1-5, with a tentative D call TRBD1 (6 bases). V lost 7 bases to trimming and J lost 3 bases, with 16 bases between them. The CDR3 loop spans 15 amino acids. CDR1 MNHNY and CDR2 SVGAGI come from the germline V gene (reference sequence). CDR3 region: CASTTGPLANQPQHF. The DNA of the CDR3 is TGTGCCAGCACTACAGGGCCCCTTGCCAATCAGCCCCAGCATTTT.

With regard to this clonotype: A read error may explain this, as a much larger clone is one base away. V and J are TRBV28 and TRBJ2-7, with 7 bases fitting TRBD1. The CDR3 is 15 amino acids. The germline V gene has CDR1 MDHEN and CDR2 SYDVKM. With 2 bases clipped from V and 5 bases from J, the junction kept 9 bases outside the gene matches. Here the CDR3 reads CASSLREGACDEQYF. CDR3 DNA: TGTGCCAGCAGTTTACGCGAGGGGGCTTGCGACGAGCAGTACTTC.

J is TRBJ2-3 and V is TRBV30; possible D gene TRBD2, 5 bases. Germline V gene data show CDR1 as GTSNPN and CDR2 as SVGIG (reference sequence). The V gene lost 8 bases and the J gene lost 6 bases, with 9 bases spanning the gap. The CDR3 has 10 amino acids. CDR3 region: CAPGLDTQYF. The CDR3, as DNA: TGTGCCCCGGGATTGGATACGCAGTATTTT.

This clonotype was observed a handful of times. J is TRBJ1-5 and V is TRBV6-5, with a possible D match to TRBD1 (6 bases). The CDR3 length is 15 residues. Germline CDR1 and CDR2: MNHEY and SVGAGI. Trimming pared 4 bases from V and 2 bases from J, leaving 12 bases between. CDR3 protein: CASSLDRFGNQPQHF. As DNA, the CDR3 is TGTGCCAGCAGTTTGGACAGATTTGGCAATCAGCCCCAGCATTTT.

This sequence joins TRBV24-1 and TRBJ1-2; the D is unclear. The CDR3 totals 13 residues. Germline loops: CDR1 KGHDR, CDR2 SFDVKD. V was trimmed by 8 bases and J by 8 bases, leaving 17 bases between them. This chain's CDR3 is CATKVYRIEGYTF. The DNA of the CDR3 is TGTGCCACCAAAGTATATCGGATTGAGGGCTACACCTTC.

This clonotype was picked up a small number of times. The rearrangement uses TRBV7-9 and TRBJ2-5, with 14 bases aligning to TRBD2. Germline V gives CDR1 SEHNR, CDR2 FQNEAQ (reference sequence). CDR3 length: 18 amino acids. J was trimmed by 11 bases and V by 3 bases; bases with no gene match: 17. The CDR3 nucleotides read TGTGCCAGCAGCTTCGTCCCGGGACTAGCGGGGGACTACAATGAGCAGTACTTC. It encodes CASSFVPGLAGDYNEQYF.

The rearrangement joins TRBV6-6 to TRBJ1-2; the match to TRBD1 covers 7 bases. The CDR3 extends over 15 amino acids. Germline-derived CDR1 and CDR2 are MNHNY and SVGAGI (reference sequence). Losses at the gene ends were 0 bases for V and 5 bases for J; bases not matched to a gene: 6. The CDR3 region has the DNA TGTGCCAGCAGTTACTCGACAGGGCACCAATATGGCTACACCTTC. This codes for CASSYSTGHQYGYTF.

This clonotype was seen at least ten times. V gene TRBV12-3 or TRBV12-4 combines with J gene TRBJ1-5, with D unresolved. The CDR3 spans 15 residues. Trimming stripped 1 base from V and 1 base from J, with 8 bases between. The CDR3 coding sequence is TGTGCCAGCAGTTTAGGGGGAGACAGCAATCAGCCCCAGCATTTT. Translated, it gives CASSLGGDSNQPQHF.

This clonotype was detected a few times. The genes are TRBV3-1 and TRBJ1-6; 8 bases line up with TRBD1. There are 16 residues in the CDR3. Trimming at V came to 1 base and at J to 9 bases, leaving 8 bases not matched to a gene. CDR1 LGHDT and CDR2 YNNKEL come from the germline V gene (reference sequence). The CDR3: CASSQGQGFPFSPLHF. In DNA, the CDR3 is TGTGCCAGCAGCCAAGGACAGGGGTTTCCCTTTTCACCCCTCCACTTT.

This clonotype was detected ten times or more. The CDR3 nucleotides read TGCGCCAGCAGCTTGGCCGCCGGGACAGGGGCCTACGAGCAGTACTTC. Its protein is CASSLAAGTGAYEQYF. The chain joins TRBV5-1 to TRBJ2-7; 10 bases fit TRBD1. CDR3 length: 16 residues. Germline V gives CDR1 SGHRS, CDR2 YFSETQ. Trimming cost V 0 bases and J 2 bases; bases outside gene matches: 5.

This clonotype has a handful of counts. The chain uses TRBV6-2 or TRBV6-3 and TRBJ2-1; D gene unclear. The CDR3 has 12 residues. Trimming pared 6 bases from V and 12 bases from J, leaving 15 bases between. Looked up from germline, CDR1 is MNHEY and CDR2 is SVGEGT. The CDR3 sequence is CASSPDDIAQFF. The CDR3 DNA reads as TGTGCCAGCAGCCCTGACGACATTGCGCAGTTCTTC.

This chain links TRBV7-9 with TRBJ2-3, with 8 bases lining up with TRBD1. CDR3 length equals 15 residues. Per germline, CDR1 SEHNR and CDR2 FQNEAQ (reference sequence). The ends lost 4 bases at V and 1 base at J; junction bases unmatched: 4. In DNA form, the CDR3 reads TGTGCCAGCAGCTCGGACAGGGCGGGCACAGATACGCAGTATTTT. Amino acid sequence: CASSSDRAGTDTQYF.

This clonotype was found a few times. The rearrangement uses TRBV5-1 and TRBJ2-7; D may be TRBD1 (7 bases). Germline V lookup: CDR1 SGHRS, CDR2 YFSETQ. The CDR3 has 15 amino acids. The V end was cut by 4 bases, the J end by 4 bases, with 18 bases between. The DNA of the CDR3 is TGCGCCAGCAGCCCCGGCGGGACAGCCTTTTACGAGCAGTACTTC. Amino acid sequence: CASSPGGTAFYEQYF. Full variable domain (missing parts from reference TRBV5-1 and TRBJ2-7): KAGVTQTPRYLIKTRGQQVTLSCSPISGHRSVSWYQQTPGQGLQFLFEYFSETQRNKGNFPGRFSGRQFSNSRSEMNVSTLELGDSALYLCASSPGGTAFYEQYFGPGTRLTVT.

This clonotype occurred a few times. The rearrangement links TRBV7-9 to TRBJ2-7, with D uncertain. V lost 2 bases to trimming and J lost 6 bases, with 11 bases between them. This CDR3 is built from 13 residues. Looked up from germline, CDR1 is SEHNR and CDR2 is FQNEAQ (reference sequence). The CDR3 bases are TGTGCCAGCAGCTTATTCCAAGAAGGCGAGCAGTACTTC. Translation: CASSLFQEGEQYF. Based on the CDR3 plus reference TRBV7-9 and TRBJ2-7, the full variable domain is DTGVSQNPRHKITKRGQNVTFRCDPISEHNRLYWYRQTLGQGPEFLTYFQNEAQLEKSRLLSDRFSAERPKGSFSTLEIQRTEQGDSAMYLCASSLFQEGEQYFGPGTRLTVT.

In this sample, this clonotype turned up a few times. This chain links TRBV28 with TRBJ2-4; D is uncertain. The CDR3 covers 12 residues. V was cut by 3 bases and J by 8 bases, with 8 bases left in between. Looked up from germline, CDR1 is MDHEN and CDR2 is SYDVKM. The CDR3 DNA reads as TGTGCCAGCAGTTTGAATGGGTACATTCAGTACTTC. Protein sequence: CASSLNGYIQYF. The full variable domain, completed using reference TRBV28 and TRBJ2-4, is DVKVTQSSRYLVKRTGEKVFLECVQDMDHENMFWYRQDPGLGLRLIYFSYDVKMKEKGDIPEGYSVSREKKERFSLILESASTNQTSMYLCASSLNGYIQYFGAGTRLSVL.

This clonotype was seen more than once but under ten times. The genes are TRBV6-6 and TRBJ1-2, with 8 bases that match TRBD1. This CDR3 is 12 amino acids long. The V gene end was trimmed by 5 bases and the J gene end by 7 bases; junction bases not matched to a gene: 3. Germline V gene sequence: CDR1 MNHNY, CDR2 SVGAGI (reference sequence). CDR3 nucleotide sequence: TGTGCCAGCAGTAAACAGGGGGTTGGCTACACCTTC. It specifies CASSKQGVGYTF.

This clonotype has at least ten counts. This chain connects TRBV2 to TRBJ2-1, with unresolved D. Germline CDR1 is SNHLY and CDR2 is FYNNEI. V lost 6 bases and J 8 bases, leaving 5 bases between the germline ends. This CDR3 spans 10 amino acids. The CDR3: CASRDDEQFF. The CDR3 DNA reads TGTGCCAGCAGGGACGATGAGCAGTTCTTC.

This rearrangement joins TRBV6-2 or TRBV6-3 to TRBJ2-2; TRBD2 matches at 9 bases. The V gene's germline CDR1 is MNHEY and CDR2 SVGEGT. Trimming cost V 6 bases and J 4 bases; bases outside gene matches: 6. The CDR3 has 15 residues. The DNA for the CDR3 is TGTGCCAGCAGCAAGCCTAGCGGGGCCACCGGGGAGCTGTTTTTT. It codes for CASSKPSGATGELFF.

The J gene is TRBJ1-5, the V gene TRBV4-1; a weak D match, TRBD1 (5 bases). The CDR3 sequence is 15 residues long. Per the germline V gene, CDR1 is MGHRA and CDR2 is YSYEKL. The V end lost 2 bases, the J end lost 2 bases, and 10 bases lay between the germline ends. DNA for the CDR3: TGCGCCAGCAGCCAATCAGGGTTAGGCAATCAGCCCCAGCATTTT. Amino acids: CASSQSGLGNQPQHF.

In this sample, this clonotype turned up many times. Written as DNA, the CDR3 is TGCGCCAGCAGCGGGGACAGCCACCAAGAGACCCAGTACTTC. Protein: CASSGDSHQETQYF. The chain combines TRBV5-1 with TRBJ2-5, with TRBD1 identical over 7 bases. In germline, CDR1 is SGHRS, CDR2 YFSETQ. The CDR3 contains 14 residues. The J segment lost 0 bases and the V segment lost 4 bases, leaving 3 bases of the junction unmatched.